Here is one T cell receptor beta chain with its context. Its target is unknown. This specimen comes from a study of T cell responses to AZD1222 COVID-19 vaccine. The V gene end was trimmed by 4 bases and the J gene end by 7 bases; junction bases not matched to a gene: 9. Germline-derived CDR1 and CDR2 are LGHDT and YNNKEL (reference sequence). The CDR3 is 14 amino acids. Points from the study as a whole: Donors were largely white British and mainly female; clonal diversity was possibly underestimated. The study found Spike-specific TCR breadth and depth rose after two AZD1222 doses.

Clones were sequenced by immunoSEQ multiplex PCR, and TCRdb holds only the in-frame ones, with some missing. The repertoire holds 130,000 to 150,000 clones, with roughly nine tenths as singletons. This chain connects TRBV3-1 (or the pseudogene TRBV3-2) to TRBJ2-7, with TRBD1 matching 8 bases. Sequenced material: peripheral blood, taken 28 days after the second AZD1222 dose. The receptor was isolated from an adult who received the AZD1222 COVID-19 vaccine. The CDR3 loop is CASSLGQGLREQYF. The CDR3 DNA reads TGTGCCAGCAGCCTCGGACAGGGATTGAGAGAGCAGTACTTC.